The clone carrying this TCR beta chain was seen a single time. Its target is unknown. This record comes from a study of cytomegalovirus exposure and HLA in healthy donors. On the study more broadly: An early release of data contained about 85 million unique TCRs, which came from HLA-typed donors. Notes on the study in general: In most subjects, TCR beta sequences reportedly gave accurate predictions of HLA-A and HLA-B alleles. Roughly even sequencing depth across donors was the assumption behind the presence/absence analyses. The authors later found TCR association rates varying by HLA locus, with DRB1 most and HLA-C fewest.

The V end was cut by 1 base, the J end by 4 bases, with 5 bases between. Germline values: CDR1 LGHNA, CDR2 YNFKEQ. The CDR3 has 13 residues. The PCR was carried out with 60 Vbeta primers and 13 Jbeta primers. Method: immunoSEQ multiplex PCR; TCRdb's copy keeps in-frame clones and lacks some. This sample has under 200,000 clones, with roughly four fifths found just once. The source material was PBMCs. This receptor was obtained from a female donor in good health and CMV-seronegative. The chain employs TRBV4-2 and TRBJ2-4; possible D gene TRBD1, 5 bases. CDR3 nucleotide sequence: TGTGCCAGCAGCCAAGGACAGAAAAACATTCAGTACTTC. Translation: CASSQGQKNIQYF.